This TCR beta chain was sequenced in a study of shared clonotypes between healthy human individuals. The overall study: A couple of women and three men aged 18 to 49 made up the donors. Findings and limits, study-wide: Read depth was anticipated to influence clonotype sharing among donors.

Germline V CDR1 and CDR2: SGHDN, FVKESK. Trimming shortened V by 0 bases and J by 4 bases, and 9 bases separated the two germline ends. The CDR3 covers 15 residues. Worth noting for this clone: Its antigen remains unidentified.

Generated by immunoSEQ multiplex PCR, the TCRdb table keeps only in-frame clones and is missing some. Among hundreds of thousands of clones listed, around 79% were seen once. The J gene is TRBJ1-4, the V gene TRBV14, with D uncertain. The specimen was PBMCs. The TCR was taken from a woman between 40 and 50 years old in good health. Some clones in this sample may be carry-over from other donors' samples. CDR3 DNA: TGTGCCAGCAGCCAAGAAACAGCCGATAATGAAAAACTGTTTTTT. This translates into CASSQETADNEKLFF.